Below, 20 T cell receptor beta chains from the same sample are listed, as sequenced in a study of T-cell reconstitution after alpha-beta-depleted transplantation in children (dated by TCRdb to the mid-2010s). Library creation used PCR. The run used an Illumina HiSeq 2500. Molecular barcoding was employed in the preparation of TCR libraries, with unique molecular identifiers being used to normalize TCRbeta repertoire quantification. TCRdb handled the public reads itself, with Q25 trimming in fastp and clone calling in MiXCR, and kept productive beta chains. Every distinct CDR3 protein forms one entry, paired with its most common genes and DNA. The sample table holds around 130,000 distinct CDR3 sequences, of which roughly 10% were seen once. The ten largest clones capture about 25% of the sample. The sample's treatment or condition label, in plain terms: allogeneic hematopoietic cell transplantation with graft depleted of TCRalphabeta T cells and CD19 B cells.

The material sequenced was PBMCs, mostly from graft donor cells, taken 180 days after TCRalphabeta/CD19-depleted stem cell transplant. These receptor sequences come from a girl under three years old who had a stem cell transplant for combined immunodeficiency, so the T cells may come from the graft donor.

This clonotype appeared a few times. The V and J genes are TRBV7-8 and TRBJ2-1, with no clear D. CDR3 length: 16 amino acids. Looked up from germline, CDR1 is SGHVS and CDR2 is FQNEAQ. Trimming took off 0 bases at V and 0 bases at J, with 9 bases between the two ends. The CDR3 sequence is CASSLAYFLSYNEQFF. The DNA of the CDR3 is TGTGCCAGCAGCTTAGCGTACTTCCTCTCCTACAATGAGCAGTTCTTC.

This clonotype was found a few times. The V gene is TRBV20-1, the J gene TRBJ1-2; maybe TRBD1 (5 bases). The V end lost 6 bases, the J end lost 5 bases, and 19 bases lay between the germline ends. Germline V lookup: CDR1 DFQATT, CDR2 SNEGSKA (reference sequence). The CDR3 loop spans 14 amino acids. CDR3: CSARQPPKRYGYTF. CDR3 sequence (DNA): TGCAGTGCGAGACAGCCCCCTAAGCGATATGGCTACACCTTC.

This clonotype was recorded many times. The chain employs TRBV6-1 and TRBJ1-1; 8 bases fit TRBD1. The V gene end was trimmed by 5 bases and the J gene end by 5 bases; junction bases not matched to a gene: 7. The CDR3 is 14 residues long. Germline CDR1 and CDR2: MNHNS and SASEGT. CDR3 in amino acids: CASSPTGDRTEAFF. As DNA, the CDR3 is TGTGCCAGCAGTCCGACAGGGGATAGGACTGAAGCTTTCTTT.

This clonotype has just a few counts. V and J are TRBV5-1 and TRBJ2-7; no reliable D call. Deletions cut 0 bases from V and 3 bases from J, with 13 bases between. The CDR3 is 15 amino acids. Per germline, CDR1 SGHRS and CDR2 YFSETQ. The CDR3 nucleotides read TGCGCCAGCAGCTTGGGGGAACAGAGGAGCTACGAGCAGTACTTC. It codes for CASSLGEQRSYEQYF.

The CDR3, as DNA: TGTGCCAGCTCACACCGGCCAAGCCAGGGGGCCGACGAGCAGTACTTC. This sequence encodes CASSHRPSQGADEQYF. The V call is TRBV18, the J call TRBJ2-7, with 8 bases identical to TRBD1. V shed 4 bases and J 5 bases; nucleotides not matched to a gene: 13. CDR1 KGHSH and CDR2 LQKENI come from the germline V gene. The length of the CDR3 is 16 residues.

This clonotype was seen only a few times. The chain couples TRBV29-1 to TRBJ2-2; D possibly matches TRBD1 or TRBD2 (5 bases each). The CDR3 has 13 residues. Deletions cut 7 bases from V and 7 bases from J, with 16 bases between. CDR1 SQVTM and CDR2 ANQGSEA come from the germline V gene. The CDR3 nucleotides are TGCAGCGCTTTGGGGGAACGAGGCGGGGAGCTGTTTTTT. It codes for CSALGERGGELFF.

The chain recombines TRBV11-2 with TRBJ2-3; the D call may be TRBD1 or TRBD2 (6 bases each). The CDR3 spans 15 residues. With 6 bases removed from V and 3 bases from J, the gap between germline ends came to 16 bases. Germline V gene sequence: CDR1 SGHAT, CDR2 FQNNGV. CDR3 bases: TGTGCCAGCAGGATTAGGGGGGTATGGACAGATACGCAGTATTTT. Translated: CASRIRGVWTDTQYF.

This clonotype has just a few counts. This chain uses TRBV12-3 or TRBV12-4 with TRBJ2-1; 10 bases align to TRBD2. V was clipped by 6 bases and J by 6 bases; unmatched bases: 14. The CDR3 covers 17 residues. CDR3 amino acids: CASSRRTSGPPGNEQFF. In DNA, the CDR3 is TGTGCCAGCAGCCGCCGGACTAGCGGACCCCCTGGCAATGAGCAGTTCTTC.

Ten or more counts support this clonotype. The genes are TRBV9 and TRBJ1-6; D not resolved. The CDR3 has 14 residues. The germline V and J ends were trimmed by 0 bases and 5 bases, with 6 bases remaining between them. From germline, CDR1 is SGDLS and CDR2 YYNGEE. Here the CDR3 reads CASSVARDNSPLHF. Here the CDR3 DNA reads TGTGCCAGCAGCGTAGCGCGGGATAATTCACCCCTCCACTTT.

This clonotype has more than one count but fewer than ten. J is TRBJ2-2 and V is TRBV19; D is unresolved. CDR1 and CDR2 (germline): LNHDA, SQIVND (reference sequence). The CDR3 consists of 12 residues. Trimming cost V 1 base and J 7 bases, with 4 bases left between them. This CDR3 is CASSIVVGELFF. DNA for the CDR3: TGTGCCAGTAGTATAGTTGTCGGGGAGCTGTTTTTT.

There are a few counts of this clonotype. The chain recombines TRBV15 with TRBJ1-2; D call uncertain. The CDR3 runs to 16 residues. The germline V gene encodes CDR1 LNHNV and CDR2 YYDKDF (reference sequence). V was pared by 0 bases and J by 4 bases, with 15 bases between. Here the CDR3 reads CATSRDKEVNPYGYTF. In DNA, the CDR3 is TGTGCCACCAGCAGAGATAAGGAGGTGAATCCCTATGGCTACACCTTC. Variable domain in full (rest from reference TRBV15 and TRBJ1-2): DAMVIQNPRYQVTQFGKPVTLSCSQTLNHNVMYWYQQKSSQAPKLLFHYYDKDFNNEADTPDNFQSRRPNTSFCFLDIRSPGLGDTAMYLCATSRDKEVNPYGYTFGSGTRLTVV.

This clonotype was recorded a few times. V gene TRBV20-1 combines with J gene TRBJ1-2; D call uncertain. V gave up 1 base and J gave up 2 bases, with 5 bases separating them. Germline V gene data show CDR1 as DFQATT and CDR2 as SNEGSKA (reference sequence). The CDR3 sequence is 12 residues long. DNA of the CDR3: TGCAGTGCTAGAGGCATCAACTATGGCTACACCTTC. This codes for CSARGINYGYTF.

This clonotype was observed many times. J is TRBJ2-3 and V is TRBV12-3 or TRBV12-4; no reliable D call. CDR3 length: 14 amino acids. Trimming shortened V by 4 bases and J by 1 base, and 9 bases separated the two germline ends. CDR3: CASSSQAGTDTQYF. The CDR3 DNA sequence: TGTGCCAGCAGTTCCCAGGCAGGCACAGATACGCAGTATTTT.

This clonotype turned up a few times. The chain links TRBV5-1 to TRBJ2-3; 13 positions match TRBD2. This CDR3 has 16 residues. The V gene end was trimmed by 1 base and the J gene end by 10 bases; junction bases not matched to a gene: 9. CDR1 is SGHRS and CDR2 is YFSETQ in the germline V gene. In DNA form, the CDR3 reads TGCGCCAGCAGCTTGAACCCCACTAGCGGGGGGGAAGCGCAGTATTTT. Translating gives CASSLNPTSGGEAQYF.

In its sample, this clonotype was seen a few times. This chain uses TRBV7-2 with TRBJ2-7; 12 bases line up with TRBD2. CDR1 SGHTA and CDR2 FQGNSA come from the germline V gene. After removal of 1 base from V and 0 bases from J, the junction contained 1 base not matched to a gene. The CDR3 sequence is 16 residues long. The CDR3 region is CASSLVGLAGSYEQYF. CDR3 bases: TGTGCCAGCAGCTTAGTGGGACTAGCGGGCTCCTACGAGCAGTACTTC.

The chain combines TRBV12-3 or TRBV12-4 with TRBJ1-2; 9 bases agree with TRBD1. The CDR3 sequence is 13 residues long. V shed 6 bases, J shed 9 bases, and the junction held 8 bases outside the gene matches. Written as DNA, the CDR3 is TGTGCCAGCAGGGGACAGGGTATAAGCTGCTACACCTTC. This encodes CASRGQGISCYTF.

For the CDR3, the DNA is TGTGCCACCAGCAGGGAGGGACTAGCGCACATCACAGATACGCAGTATTTT. Its translation is CATSREGLAHITDTQYF. The V gene is TRBV15, the J gene TRBJ2-3, with 10 bases lining up with TRBD2. Germline V lookup: CDR1 LNHNV, CDR2 YYDKDF (reference sequence). V gave up 3 bases and J gave up 2 bases; unmatched junction bases: 8. There are 17 residues in the CDR3.

This clonotype was counted a few times. The chain employs TRBV5-6 and TRBJ2-1; TRBD1 is a possible D gene (6 bases). The V end was cut by 2 bases, the J end by 2 bases, with 14 bases between. The germline gives CDR1 SGHDT, CDR2 YYEEEE. This CDR3 contains 16 residues. The CDR3 DNA is TGTGCCAGCAGCTTAAATTTTTGGGACACCTACAATGAGCAGTTCTTC. Protein product: CASSLNFWDTYNEQFF.

The chain carries TRBV5-1 and TRBJ2-2; maybe TRBD2 (5 bases). V lost 1 base and J 3 bases, leaving 10 bases between the germline ends. The germline CDR1 and CDR2 sequences are SGHRS and YFSETQ. CDR3 length: 15 amino acids. The CDR3 here is CASSLMSGYTGELFF. The CDR3 DNA reads TGCGCCAGCAGCTTGATGAGCGGTTACACCGGGGAGCTGTTTTTT.

A few counts support this clonotype. CDR3 DNA sequence: TGTGCCAGCAGCGTGGACTCGAGCGAAAAACTGTTTTTT. Translated: CASSVDSSEKLFF. The V call is TRBV7-9, the J call TRBJ1-4; D uncertain. CDR3 length equals 13 residues. Germline lookup yields CDR1 SEHNR and CDR2 FQNEAQ (reference sequence). Between the trimmed V and J ends, which lost 5 bases and 8 bases, there was a span of 12 bases.